The rows below give T cell receptor beta chains drawn from one sample of a study of tumor and adjacent non-tumor tissue in lung cancer. TCRdb ran MiXCR on the multiplex PCR reads and lists one entry per CDR3 protein. Among fewer than 85,000 distinct CDR3 sequences listed, roughly 80% were seen once. Sample: lung tumor tissue. These receptors were taken from a woman aged 50 to 65 with non-small cell lung cancer. The CDR3 runs from the conserved cysteine through the conserved F or W. The order of the fields is clone size, V gene, J gene, D gene, CDR3 protein, CDR3 DNA. A D gene is named only where the DNA matches it firmly. The size entry is marked missing in some rows and otherwise reads once, few, many or a size class.

>.|TRBV29-1|TRBJ1-3|TRBD1
CIVARDSHIHF
TGCATCGTCGCCAGGGACAGCCACATACATTTT
>.|TRBV11-2|TRBJ1-5|.
CASSLDIYQPHHF
TGTGCCAGCAGCTTAGATATTTATCAGCCCCATCATTTT
>.|TRBV4-1|TRBJ2-7|.
CSSSQVVGISLYEQYF
TGCTCCAGCAGCCAAGTAGTCGGGATAAGCCTCTACGAGCAGTACTTC
>.|TRBV5-6|TRBJ2-3|.
CASSLAGEATQYF
TGTGCCAGCAGCTTGGCTGGGGAGGCTACGCAGTATTTT
>.|TRBV20-1|TRBJ1-2|.
CNARDTIYGYTF
TGCAATGCTAGAGATACGATCTATGGCTATACCTTC
>.|TRBV14|TRBJ2-7|.
CASNQDHRTENVYEQYF
TGTGCCAGCAACCAAGATCACAGGACAGAAAATGTTTACGAGCAGTACTTC
>.|TRBV11-2|TRBJ2-1|.
CASSSSPTWGLF
TGTGCCAGCAGTTCTAGCCCCACGTGGGGCCTCTTC
>.|TRBV6-6|TRBJ2-7|.
CVSRPPGTNNEQYF
TGTGTCAGCAGACCCCCAGGGACGAACAACGAGCAATACTTC
>.|TRBV29-1|TRBJ2-3|.
CSVERRGTHTDTQYF
TGCAGCGTTGAAAGGAGGGGAACCCACACAGATACGCAGTATTTT
>.|TRBV5-8|TRBJ2-1|.
CANSLGVGEQFF
TGTGCCAACAGCTTGGGCGTAGGGGAGCAGTTCTTC
>once|TRBV10-3|TRBJ2-2|.
CAIQGRRTNTGQLFF
TGTGCCATCCAGGGCCGGCGGACGAACACCGGGCAGCTGTTTTTT
>medium-sized|TRBV11-2|TRBJ2-2|.
CASSSLYGELFF
TGTGCCAGCAGCTCCTTGTACGGGGAGCTGTTTTTT
>.|TRBV7-8|TRBJ2-3|TRBD2
CASSRTSGSYTQYF
TGTGCCAGCAGTCGGACTAGCGGGAGTTATACGCAGTATTTT
>.|TRBV20-1|TRBJ2-1|TRBD2
CSARSGTYNEYFF
TGCAGTGCTCGAAGCGGGACCTACAATGAGTACTTCTTC
>.|TRBV20-1|TRBJ1-1|.
CGHTGNTEPFF
TGCGGTCATACGGGGAACACTGAACCCTTCTTT
>.|TRBV6-2/TRBV6-3|TRBJ2-6|.
CASSSKRNGANVLTF
TGTGCCAGCAGTTCTAAACGGAATGGGGCCAACGTCCTGACTTTC
>.|TRBV29-1|TRBJ2-1|TRBD2
CSAKTSGTLGGEHFF
TGCAGCGCCAAGACTAGCGGGACCTTGGGTGGTGAGCATTTCTTC
>.|TRBV20-1|TRBJ2-1|.
CRARNRNEQFF
TGCAGAGCTAGGAACCGCAATGAGCAGTTCTTC
>.|TRBV6-2/TRBV6-3|TRBJ2-1|.
CASSYGRPSEQSF
TGTGCTAGCAGTTATGGGCGGCCAAGTGAGCAGTCCTTC
>.|TRBV25-1|TRBJ2-3|.
CVSAQLSSTDTQYF
TGTGTCAGCGCTCAATTGTCTAGCACAGATACGCAGTATTTT
>.|TRBV6-2/TRBV6-3|TRBJ1-5|.
CASSFECVVYVSRLNQPQHF
TGTGCCAGCAGTTTCGAATGTGTGGTATATGTCAGTCGTCTTAATCAGCCCCAGCATTTT
>.|TRBV11-2|TRBJ2-2|.
CTSSLKAVAMRELFF
TGTACCAGCAGCTTAAAGGCGGTAGCCATGAGGGAGCTGTTTTTT
>.|TRBV20-1|TRBJ2-7|.
CSARAGTRSYEQYF
TGCAGTGCTAGAGCCGGGACAAGGTCGTACGAGCAGTATTTC
>.|TRBV20-1|TRBJ1-5|.
CSALGSGNEPQHF
TGCAGTGCTCTGGGGTCAGGGAATGAGCCCCAGCATTTT
>once|TRBV28|TRBJ2-5|TRBD2
CASKLAGYTKGAQYF
TGTGCCAGTAAGCTAGCGGGGTACACCAAGGGGGCCCAGTACTTC
>.|TRBV28|TRBJ1-6|TRBD1
CASSSHRGLNSPLHF
TGTGCCAGCAGTTCCCACAGGGGGCTAAATTCACCCCTCCACTTT
>.|TRBV4-2|TRBJ2-2|.
CTSSQEQGTGDLFF
TGTACCAGCAGCCAAGAGCAGGGGACCGGGGATCTGTTTTTT
>.|TRBV6-5|TRBJ2-7|.
CSSSFGLSYWGYEQYF
TGTTCCAGTAGTTTCGGACTGTCCTACTGGGGCTACGAGCAGTACTTC
>.|TRBV10-3|TRBJ2-7|.
CAKERTAHYKQYF
TGTGCCAAGGAGCGTACCGCTCACTACAAGCAGTACTTC
>.|TRBV11-2|TRBJ2-7|.
CAISLAVGPSYELYF
TGTGCCATCAGCTTAGCGGTGGGCCCGTCCTACGAGCTGTACTTT
>once|TRBV28|TRBJ2-2|.
CARSQGNTGELLF
TGTGCCAGGAGTCAGGGGAACACCGGGGAGCTGTTATTT
>.|TRBV29-1|TRBJ2-2|.
CSVGPGANSGELYF
.
>.|TRBV11-3|TRBJ2-5|TRBD1
CANSRDRSHETQYF
TGTGCCAACAGCCGGGACAGGAGTCATGAGACTCAGTACTTC
>many|TRBV7-2|TRBJ2-7|TRBD2
CASSLASGVSYEQYF
TGTGCCAGCAGCTTAGCGAGCGGGGTTTCCTACGAGCAGTACTTC
>.|TRBV10-3|TRBJ1-5|.
CATMPGDSNQPQHF
TGTGCCACCATGCCGGGGGATAGCAATCAACCCCAGCATTTT
>few|TRBV4-1|TRBJ2-5|.
CASSQAEGNGQEIQYF
TGCGCCAGCAGCCAAGCCGAGGGGAACGGCCAAGAGATCCAGTACTTC
>medium-sized|TRBV20-1|TRBJ1-3|.
CSARVARGVEGNTIYF
TGCAGTGCTAGAGTCGCGCGGGGGGTGGAGGGAAACACCATATATTTT
>.|TRBV4-3|TRBJ1-4|TRBD1
CASSLKGQSNQKLFF
TGCGCCAGCAGCCTGAAGGGACAGTCAAATCAAAAACTGTTTTTT
>medium-sized|TRBV11-2|TRBJ1-3|.
CASSSHSGYTIYF
TGTGCCAGCAGCTCCCATTCTGGTTACACCATATATTTT
>.|TRBV29-1|TRBJ2-1|.
CSVDSQDLQFF
TGCAGCGTTGACAGCCAGGACCTCCAGTTCTTC
>.|TRBV11-2|TRBJ2-1|.
CISSFIVGGDNEQFF
TGTATCAGCAGCTTTATAGTGGGAGGAGATAATGAGCAGTTCTTC
>once|TRBV5-6|TRBJ1-1|.
CASGLAWITTETFF
TGTGCCAGCGGCTTGGCCTGGATTACCACTGAAACTTTCTTT
>many|TRBV12-3/TRBV12-4|TRBJ1-6|TRBD1
CASSKTGGRVNSPLHF
TGTGCCAGCAGTAAGACAGGGGGAAGGGTTAATTCACCCCTCCACTTT
>.|TRBV6-1|TRBJ2-5|.
CASSEADEWVHETQYF
TGTGCCAGCAGTGAAGCCGACGAGTGGGTGCATGAGACCCAGTACTTC
>.|TRBV6-2/TRBV6-3|TRBJ2-1|.
CASCRTPNEHFF
TGTGCCAGCTGTCGGACTCCCAATGAGCACTTCTTC
>.|TRBV4-1|TRBJ2-7|.
CASNQEAISYEQYF
TGCGCCAGCAACCAAGAGGCCATTAGTTACGAGCAGTACTTC
>.|TRBV6-2/TRBV6-3|TRBJ1-1|.
CASSSDRCGYTETFF
TGTGCCAGCAGTAGTGACAGGTGCGGGTACACTGAAACTTTCTTT
>.|TRBV6-2/TRBV6-3|TRBJ2-7|.
CASRTIVSNRGEQHF
TGTGCCAGCAGAACCATTGTGTCCAATCGTGGGGAGCAGCACTTC
>.|TRBV5-6|TRBJ1-2|.
CASSRDRRKGEGYTF
TGTGCCAGCAGTAGGGACCGGAGAAAAGGCGAAGGCTACACCTTC
>.|TRBV6-2/TRBV6-3|TRBJ2-1|.
CASSSQINRQRIYNEQFF
TGTGCCAGTAGTTCCCAGATTAACAGACAGAGAATATACAATGAGCAGTTCTTC
>.|TRBV20-1|TRBJ2-7|TRBD1
CGAARTGSYEHYF
TGCGGTGCTGCAAGGACAGGGAGCTACGAGCACTACTTC
>.|TRBV6-2/TRBV6-3|TRBJ1-6|TRBD1
CVSGTGTGFSHLHF
TGTGTCAGCGGAACCGGGACAGGCTTTTCACACCTCCACTTT
>.|TRBV28|TRBJ2-7|.
CASRGQINGYGQYF
TGTGCCAGCAGAGGACAAATCAATGGGTACGGACAGTACTTC
>.|TRBV6-1|TRBJ2-1|.
CASKSLAGSSVDDQFF
TGTGCCAGCAAGAGCCTAGCAGGGTCCTCTGTGGATGATCAGTTCTTC
>.|TRBV6-1|TRBJ2-1|.
CDRKSLTGSFVDEQFF
TGTGACAGGAAGAGTCTAACAGGGTCCTTTGTGGATGAGCAGTTCTTC
>many|TRBV4-2|TRBJ2-5|.
CASSQDSQGGTQYF
TGTGCCAGCAGCCAAGATAGCCAGGGAGGGACCCAGTACTTC
>.|TRBV6-1|TRBJ2-1|.
CASKNITGSFVDEQFF
TGCGCCAGCAAGAACATAACAGGGTCCTTTGTGGATGAGCAGTTCTTC